The source of this TCR beta chain is a study of cytomegalovirus exposure and HLA in healthy donors. The study, taken as a whole, reports: The analysis excluded some indistinguishable V segments, including TRBV6-2 and TRBV6-3. In vitro data verified a few CMV-associated chains as specific for CMV antigens. Per a prior analysis, the majority of TCR beta V segments were productive roughly 90% or roughly 30% of the time. The study designated 150 to 200 TCR beta chains cytomegalovirus-associated.

Primers: 60 Vbeta forward and 13 Jbeta reverse. Some clones are missing from TCRdb's copy, which holds only in-frame ones; the method was immunoSEQ multiplex PCR. The sample has more than 150,000 clones; around three quarters are singletons. The V end was cut by 2 bases, the J end by 4 bases, with 13 bases between. This CDR3 spans 14 amino acids. Germline V gives CDR1 SGHDT, CDR2 YYEEEE. Regarding this clone: Its target is not known.

This TCR came from a woman in her twenties or thirties in good health and CMV-seropositive. This chain links TRBV5-6 with TRBJ2-7; no clear D. The sample consisted of PBMCs. The CDR3 bases are TGTGCCAGCAGCTTCGGAAGTACGGGTTACGAGCAGTACTTC. Its protein product is CASSFGSTGYEQYF.